This T cell receptor (beta chain) was identified during a study of early T cells in non-severe SARS-CoV-2 infection. TCRdb passed the 5' RACE reads through MiXCR, listing each CDR3 protein once. The sample holds around 84,000 distinct CDR3 sequences, 13% to 15% seen once. The CDR3 runs to 15 residues. V lost 2 bases to trimming and J lost 3 bases; unmatched junction nucleotides: 7. CDR1 and CDR2 (germline): SGHDT, YYEEEE. This clonotype originated in an adult who was a healthcare worker with PCR-confirmed SARS-CoV-2 infection or an uninfected control (not recorded which). The chain recombines TRBV5-6 with TRBJ2-7, with TRBD2 identical over 8 bases. Sequences were obtained from whole blood. The CDR3 here is CASSLLAGGLYEQYF. As DNA, the CDR3 is TGTGCCAGCAGCTTACTGGCGGGAGGTCTCTACGAGCAGTACTTC. The complete variable domain, with remaining parts taken from reference TRBV5-6 and TRBJ2-7, reads DAGVTQSPTHLIKTRGQQVTLRCSPKSGHDTVSWYQQALGQGPQFIFQYYEEEERQRGNFPDRFSGHQFPNYSSELNVNALLLGDSALYLCASSLLAGGLYEQYFGPGTRLTVT.